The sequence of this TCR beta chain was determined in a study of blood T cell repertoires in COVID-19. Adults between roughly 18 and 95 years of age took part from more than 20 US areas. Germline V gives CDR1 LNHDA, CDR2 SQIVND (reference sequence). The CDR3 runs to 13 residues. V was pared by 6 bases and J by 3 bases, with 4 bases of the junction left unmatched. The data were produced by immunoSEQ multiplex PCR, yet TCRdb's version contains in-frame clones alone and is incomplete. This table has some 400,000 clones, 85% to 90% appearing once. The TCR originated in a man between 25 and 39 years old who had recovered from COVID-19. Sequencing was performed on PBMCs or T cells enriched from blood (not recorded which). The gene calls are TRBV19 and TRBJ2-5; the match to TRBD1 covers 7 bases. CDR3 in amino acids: CASRLQGKETQYF. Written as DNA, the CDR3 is TGTGCCAGTAGGTTACAGGGGAAAGAGACCCAGTACTTC. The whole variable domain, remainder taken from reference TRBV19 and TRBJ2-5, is DGGITQSPKYLFRKEGQNVTLSCEQNLNHDAMYWYRQDPGQGLRLIYYSQIVNDFQKGDIAEGYSVSREKKESFPLTVTSAQKNPTAFYLCASRLQGKETQYFGPGTRLLVL.